A single sample gave rise to the 23 T cell receptor beta chains below, sequenced in a study of T cells after yellow fever vaccination. Each CDR3 protein is one row after TCRdb ran MiXCR on the 5' RACE reads. This table has about 130,000 distinct CDR3 sequences, about 7.4% appearing once. The sequencing here drew on CD4+ T cells sorted from PBMCs, taken roughly 10 days after the first yellow fever vaccination. These receptors all stem from a man aged 18 to 30 who received the YFV17D yellow fever vaccine.

This clonotype was counted at least ten times. Here the CDR3 reads CASSQAGIDGELFF. The CDR3 DNA reads as TGTGCCAGCAGCCAAGCGGGTATAGACGGGGAGCTGTTTTTT. The gene calls are TRBV14 and TRBJ2-2; D uncertain. V was cut by 1 base and J by 7 bases, with 10 bases left in between. The CDR3 length is 14 residues. CDR1 and CDR2 (germline): SGHDN, FVKESK.

This clonotype was detected many times. This sequence joins TRBV6-2 or TRBV6-3 and TRBJ2-7; TRBD2 matches at 8 bases. The CDR3 has 14 residues. Unmatched junction bases numbered 8, after V lost 7 bases and J lost 3 bases. The germline CDR1 and CDR2 sequences are MNHEY and SVGEGT. CDR3 in amino acids: CASTHPGGDYEQYF. In DNA, the CDR3 is TGTGCCAGCACCCACCCCGGGGGGGACTACGAGCAGTACTTC.

The V and J genes are TRBV7-2 and TRBJ2-7; tentative D call: TRBD2 (6 bases). The germline V gene has CDR1 SGHTA and CDR2 FQGNSA. This CDR3 contains 16 residues. Trimming left V 5 bases short and J 6 bases short, with 23 bases between. The chain's CDR3 is CASSPVGGGSTREQYF. The CDR3 DNA reads TGTGCCAGCAGCCCCGTCGGGGGTGGCAGCACGCGCGAGCAGTACTTC.

Concerning this clonotype itself: The missing conserved phenylalanine or tryptophan at the end of this CDR3 makes a read error likely. The chain links TRBV27 to TRBJ2-7; 9 bases are shared with TRBD1. The V gene end was trimmed by 0 bases and the J gene end by 0 bases; junction bases not matched to a gene: 3. The CDR3 covers 16 residues. The V gene's germline CDR1 is MNHEY and CDR2 SMNVEV (reference sequence). CDR3 loop: CASSLSYRGLSYEQYC. CDR3 bases: TGTGCCAGCAGTTTATCCTACAGGGGGCTCTCCTACGAGCAGTACTGC.

This clonotype occurred many times. The CDR3 loop is CASSLESEVETQYF. For the CDR3, the DNA is TGCGCCAGCAGCTTGGAAAGTGAGGTCGAGACCCAGTACTTC. The rearrangement links TRBV5-1 to TRBJ2-5; D call uncertain. From germline, CDR1 is SGHRS and CDR2 YFSETQ. CDR3 size: 14 residues. Trimming shortened V by 0 bases and J by 5 bases, and 11 bases separated the two germline ends.

This clonotype was counted at least ten times. The chain carries TRBV4-2 and TRBJ2-5, with a possible D match to TRBD2 (6 bases). V was pared by 2 bases and J by 2 bases, with 12 bases between. The germline gives CDR1 LGHNA, CDR2 YNFKEQ. The CDR3 totals 15 residues. The chain's CDR3 is CASSQPGTDQETQYF. CDR3 sequence (DNA): TGTGCCAGCAGCCAACCCGGGACTGATCAAGAGACCCAGTACTTC.

This clonotype was counted ten times or more. V and J are TRBV28 and TRBJ2-1; 8 nucleotides line up with TRBD1. Trimming removed 6 bases from V and 2 bases from J; junction bases left unmatched: 6. Germline assignment: CDR1 MDHEN and CDR2 SYDVKM. The CDR3 spans 15 residues. This CDR3 reads CASRDAGGAYNEQFF. The CDR3 coding sequence is TGTGCCAGCAGGGACGCAGGGGGCGCCTACAATGAGCAGTTCTTC.

The table lists this clonotype with many counts. The chain uses TRBV6-5 and TRBJ2-5; TRBD1 is a possible D gene (6 bases). The germline CDR1 and CDR2 sequences are MNHEY and SVGAGI. The CDR3 totals 17 residues. V was cut by 0 bases and J by 2 bases, with 16 bases left in between. DNA of the CDR3: TGTGCCAGCAGTTACTCCCCTGCTAGGACAGATCAAGAGACCCAGTACTTC. It translates to CASSYSPARTDQETQYF.

This clonotype was counted many times. This rearrangement joins TRBV5-1 to TRBJ1-2; D not resolved. V was clipped by 5 bases and J by 4 bases, with 15 bases between them. CDR1 and CDR2 (germline): SGHRS, YFSETQ. The CDR3 is 14 amino acids. This CDR3 reads CASSDPTELYGYTF. CDR3 in DNA: TGCGCCAGCAGTGACCCTACAGAACTCTATGGCTACACCTTC.

This clonotype was detected ten times or more. The J gene is TRBJ2-1, the V gene TRBV20-1; D unresolved. The CDR3 is 15 amino acids. V lost 3 bases to trimming and J lost 0 bases, with 12 bases between them. Per the germline V gene, CDR1 is DFQATT and CDR2 is SNEGSKA (reference sequence). CDR3 in amino acids: CSARSFPRSYNEQFF. The CDR3 coding sequence is TGCAGTGCTAGGTCCTTCCCTCGCTCCTACAATGAGCAGTTCTTC.

This clonotype was counted many times. This chain connects TRBV3-1 to TRBJ2-3; D ambiguous. Per the germline V gene, CDR1 is LGHDT and CDR2 is YNNKEL (reference sequence). The length of the CDR3 is 15 residues. Deletions cut 3 bases from V and 2 bases from J, with 12 bases between. The CDR3: CASSQSDYPTDTQYF. The CDR3 DNA is TGTGCCAGCAGCCAGAGCGATTACCCCACAGATACGCAGTATTTT.

There are many counts of this clonotype. V gene TRBV6-5 combines with J gene TRBJ2-7; TRBD2 agrees at 8 bases. The CDR3 runs 14 residues. Germline-derived CDR1 and CDR2 are MNHEY and SVGAGI. V shed 7 bases and J 6 bases; nucleotides not matched to a gene: 11. This chain's CDR3 is CASTSVAGWTEQYV. The CDR3 region has the DNA TGTGCCAGCACTTCCGTAGCGGGGTGGACCGAGCAGTACGTC.

This clonotype has a count of ten or more. The rearrangement joins TRBV7-9 to TRBJ2-5; the D gene could be TRBD1 or TRBD2 (5 bases each). The V end was cut by 4 bases, the J end by 5 bases, with 14 bases between. This CDR3 comprises 14 residues. Germline assignment: CDR1 SEHNR and CDR2 FQNEAQ (reference sequence). The CDR3, as DNA: TGTGCCAGCAGCTGGGGACCTAGCCGGGAGACCCAGTACTTC. Encoded protein: CASSWGPSRETQYF. Filled out from reference TRBV7-9 and TRBJ2-5, the complete variable domain reads DTGVSQNPRHKITKRGQNVTFRCDPISEHNRLYWYRQTLGQGPEFLTYFQNEAQLEKSRLLSDRFSAERPKGSFSTLEIQRTEQGDSAMYLCASSWGPSRETQYFGPGTRLLVL.

This chain uses TRBV6-2 or TRBV6-3 with TRBJ2-7; 11 bases match TRBD1. There are 15 residues in the CDR3. CDR1 is MNHEY and CDR2 is SVGEGT in the germline V gene. Unmatched junction bases numbered 7, after V lost 4 bases and J lost 5 bases. CDR3 loop: CASSSGGQGENEQYF. In DNA, the CDR3 is TGTGCCAGCAGTTCGGGGGGACAGGGGGAAAACGAGCAGTACTTC.

This clonotype was recorded many times. The V and J genes are TRBV4-1 and TRBJ1-2; the match to TRBD1 covers 7 bases. The junction had 7 bases not matched to a gene; V was cut back by 4 bases and J by 2 bases. The CDR3 extends over 15 amino acids. Germline CDR1 is MGHRA and CDR2 is YSYEKL. The CDR3 here is CASSPTGDRNYGYTF. Here the CDR3 DNA reads TGCGCCAGCAGCCCCACAGGGGACAGAAACTATGGCTACACCTTC.

This clonotype was counted many times. The chain combines TRBV20-1 with TRBJ2-3, with TRBD2 identical over 11 bases. The CDR3 runs to 14 residues. Losses at the gene ends were 6 bases for V and 5 bases for J; bases not matched to a gene: 7. Germline V gene sequence: CDR1 DFQATT, CDR2 SNEGSKA (reference sequence). CDR3 residues: CSAFSGGAGDTQYF. CDR3 in DNA: TGCAGTGCCTTTAGCGGGGGGGCCGGAGATACGCAGTATTTT.

In this sample, this clonotype turned up many times. This chain joins TRBV7-6 and TRBJ2-5; 7 nucleotides line up with TRBD1. V trimming: 7 bases; J trimming: 2 bases; junction bases outside the gene matches: 7. The germline CDR1 and CDR2 sequences are SGHVS and FNYEAQ. The CDR3 is 14 residues long. CDR3 nucleotide sequence: TGTGCCAGCACCTGGGGACAGCTACAAGAGACCCAGTACTTC. It yields the protein CASTWGQLQETQYF.

This clonotype has more than one count but fewer than ten. V is TRBV6-5 and J is TRBJ1-5; possibly TRBD1 for D (5 bases). This CDR3 region has 12 residues. Deletions cut 5 bases from V and 9 bases from J, with 11 bases between. The germline V gene has CDR1 MNHEY and CDR2 SVGAGI. CDR3 sequence reads: CASSLSGGPQHF. CDR3 in DNA: TGTGCCAGCAGTCTGTCGGGGGGGCCCCAGCATTTT.

The rearrangement links TRBV2 to TRBJ2-5, with 9 bases fitting TRBD2. Trimming removed 3 bases from V and 3 bases from J; junction bases left unmatched: 5. Germline CDR1 and CDR2: SNHLY and FYNNEI. The CDR3 extends over 15 amino acids. This CDR3 is CASSDPERGEETQYF. The CDR3 DNA sequence: TGTGCCAGCAGTGACCCGGAGCGGGGGGAAGAGACCCAGTACTTC.

At least ten counts were recorded for this clonotype. The CDR3 loop is CASSQSAAGGNIQYF. DNA of the CDR3: TGTGCCAGCAGCCAGTCCGCTGCCGGAGGGAACATTCAGTACTTC. The chain employs TRBV3-1 and TRBJ2-4; D perhaps matches TRBD2 (6 bases). The ends were cut back, 3 bases at V and 7 bases at J, with 16 bases in the middle. Germline V gives CDR1 LGHDT, CDR2 YNNKEL (reference sequence). The CDR3 runs to 15 residues.

The rearrangement links TRBV6-1 to TRBJ1-2; TRBD1 is a possible D gene (5 bases). Trimming cost V 5 bases and J 1 base, with 14 bases left between them. CDR3 length: 15 residues. Germline CDR1 MNHNS, CDR2 SASEGT. The CDR3 DNA reads as TGTGCCAGCAGTCCCACGGGGGGGTATAACTATGGCTACACCTTC. Its translation: CASSPTGGYNYGYTF.

The sample holds many counts of this clonotype. The chain has TRBV20-1 and TRBJ2-1; D is uncertain. This CDR3 has 15 amino acids. CDR1 and CDR2 (germline): DFQATT, SNEGSKA (reference sequence). V was pared by 3 bases and J by 0 bases, with 12 bases between. CDR3 DNA: TGCAGTGCTAGCCCCTCCCGCTCCTCCTACAATGAGCAGTTCTTC. Translating it yields CSASPSRSSYNEQFF.

In its sample, this clonotype was seen many times. This chain connects TRBV10-3 to TRBJ2-6; possible D gene TRBD1, 6 bases. Germline CDR1 is ENHRY and CDR2 is SYGVKD. The CDR3 is 15 amino acids. V lost 3 bases and J 1 base, leaving 7 bases between the germline ends. CDR3 protein: CAISEGGSGANVLTF. In DNA, the CDR3 is TGTGCCATCAGTGAAGGGGGATCTGGGGCCAACGTCCTGACTTTC.